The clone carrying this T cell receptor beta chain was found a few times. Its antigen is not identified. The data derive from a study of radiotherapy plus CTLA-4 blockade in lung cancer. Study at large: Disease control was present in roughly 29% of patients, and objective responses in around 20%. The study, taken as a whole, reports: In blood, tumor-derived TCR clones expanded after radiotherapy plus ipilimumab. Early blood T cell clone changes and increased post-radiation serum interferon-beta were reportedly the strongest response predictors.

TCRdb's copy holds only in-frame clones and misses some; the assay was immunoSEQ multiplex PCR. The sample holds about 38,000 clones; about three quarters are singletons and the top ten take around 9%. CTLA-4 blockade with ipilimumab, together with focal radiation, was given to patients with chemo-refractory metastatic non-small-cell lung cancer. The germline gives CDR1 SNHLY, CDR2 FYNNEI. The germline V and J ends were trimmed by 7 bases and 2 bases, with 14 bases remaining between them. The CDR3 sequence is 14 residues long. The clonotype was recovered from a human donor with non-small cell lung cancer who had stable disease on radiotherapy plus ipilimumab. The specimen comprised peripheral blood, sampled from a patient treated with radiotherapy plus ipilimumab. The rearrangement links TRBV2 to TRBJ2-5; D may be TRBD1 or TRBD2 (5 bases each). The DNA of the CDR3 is TGTGCCAGCACCTCGGGACGGAATCAAGAGACCCAGTACTTC. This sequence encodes CASTSGRNQETQYF.